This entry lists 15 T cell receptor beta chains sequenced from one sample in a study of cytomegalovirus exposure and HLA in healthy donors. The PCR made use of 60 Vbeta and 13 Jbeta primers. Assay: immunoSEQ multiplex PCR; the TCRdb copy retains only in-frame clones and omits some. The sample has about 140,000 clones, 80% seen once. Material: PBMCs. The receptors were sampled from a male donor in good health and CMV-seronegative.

CDR3 amino acids: CASSAGGPVSKQFF. Written as DNA, the CDR3 is TGTGCCAGCAGCGCGGGGGGGCCGGTCTCTAAGCAGTTCTTC. The V call is TRBV4-2, the J call TRBJ2-1; TRBD2 agrees at 9 bases. The CDR3 sequence is 14 residues long. Germline CDR1 LGHNA, CDR2 YNFKEQ. V lost 5 bases and J lost 11; bases outside the gene matches: 10.

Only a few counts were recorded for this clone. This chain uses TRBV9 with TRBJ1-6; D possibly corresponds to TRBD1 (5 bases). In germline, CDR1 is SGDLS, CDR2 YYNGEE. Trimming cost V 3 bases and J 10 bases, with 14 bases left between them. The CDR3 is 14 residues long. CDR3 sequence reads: CASSASGQGSPLHF. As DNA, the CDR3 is TGTGCCAGCAGCGCTTCAGGGCAAGGATCACCCCTCCACTTT.

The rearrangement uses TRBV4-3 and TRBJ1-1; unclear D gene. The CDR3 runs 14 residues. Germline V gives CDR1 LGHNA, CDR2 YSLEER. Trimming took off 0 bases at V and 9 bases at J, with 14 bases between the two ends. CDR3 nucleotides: TGCGCCAGCAGCCAAGATTCCGGGAGAGGGAAAGCTTTCTTT. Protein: CASSQDSGRGKAFF.

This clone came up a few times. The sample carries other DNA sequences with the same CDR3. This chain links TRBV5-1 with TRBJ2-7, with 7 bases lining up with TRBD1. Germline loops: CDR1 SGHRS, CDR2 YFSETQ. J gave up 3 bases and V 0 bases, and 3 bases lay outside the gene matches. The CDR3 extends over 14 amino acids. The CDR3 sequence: CASSLGTGVYEQYF. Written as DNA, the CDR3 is TGCGCCAGCAGCTTGGGAACAGGGGTCTACGAGCAGTACTTC.

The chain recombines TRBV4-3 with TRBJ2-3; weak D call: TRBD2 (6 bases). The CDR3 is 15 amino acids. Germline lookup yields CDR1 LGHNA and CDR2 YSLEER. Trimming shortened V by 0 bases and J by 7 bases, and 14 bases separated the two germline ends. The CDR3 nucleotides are TGCGCCAGCAGCCAAGATTGGGACTGGCGGAATACGCAGTATTTT. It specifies CASSQDWDWRNTQYF.

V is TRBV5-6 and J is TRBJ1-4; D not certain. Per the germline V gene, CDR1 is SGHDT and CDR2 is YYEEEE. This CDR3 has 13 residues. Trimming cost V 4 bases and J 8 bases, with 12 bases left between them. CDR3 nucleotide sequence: TGTGCCAGCAGCCCTAACAGCGGGGAAAAACTGTTTTTT. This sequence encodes CASSPNSGEKLFF.

In nucleotides, the CDR3 is TGCGCCAGCAGCCAAGTCTCGGGTGGCGCACAAGAGACCCAGTACTTC. Its protein is CASSQVSGGAQETQYF. The rearrangement uses TRBV4-1 and TRBJ2-5, with unresolved D. CDR3 length: 16 residues. CDR1 MGHRA and CDR2 YSYEKL come from the germline V gene. V was clipped by 1 base and J by 2 bases, with 14 bases between them.

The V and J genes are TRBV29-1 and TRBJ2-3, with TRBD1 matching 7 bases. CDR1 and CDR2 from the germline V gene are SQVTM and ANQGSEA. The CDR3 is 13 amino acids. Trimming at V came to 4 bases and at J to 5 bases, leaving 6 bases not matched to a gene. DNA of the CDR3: TGCAGCGTTGGAACAGGGGTAGAAGATACGCAGTATTTT. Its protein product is CSVGTGVEDTQYF.

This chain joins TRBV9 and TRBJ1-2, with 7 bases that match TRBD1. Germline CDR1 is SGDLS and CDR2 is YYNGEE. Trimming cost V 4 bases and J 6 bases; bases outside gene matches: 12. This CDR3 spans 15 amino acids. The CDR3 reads CASSPSQGGRDGYTF. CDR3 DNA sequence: TGTGCCAGCAGCCCCAGCCAGGGGGGTAGGGATGGCTACACCTTC.

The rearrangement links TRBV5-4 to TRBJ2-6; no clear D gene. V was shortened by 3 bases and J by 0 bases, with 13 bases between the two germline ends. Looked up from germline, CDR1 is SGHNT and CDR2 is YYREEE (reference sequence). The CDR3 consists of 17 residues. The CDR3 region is CASSWVKQSSGANVLTF. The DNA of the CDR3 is TGTGCCAGCAGCTGGGTGAAACAGAGCTCTGGGGCCAACGTCCTGACTTTC.

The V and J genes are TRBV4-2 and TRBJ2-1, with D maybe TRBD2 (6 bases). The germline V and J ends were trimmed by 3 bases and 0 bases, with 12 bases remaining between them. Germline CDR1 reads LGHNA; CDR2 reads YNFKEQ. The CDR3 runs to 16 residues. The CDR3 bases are TGTGCCAGCAGCCAGGCGGTGGGGGGCTCCTACAATGAGCAGTTCTTC. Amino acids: CASSQAVGGSYNEQFF.

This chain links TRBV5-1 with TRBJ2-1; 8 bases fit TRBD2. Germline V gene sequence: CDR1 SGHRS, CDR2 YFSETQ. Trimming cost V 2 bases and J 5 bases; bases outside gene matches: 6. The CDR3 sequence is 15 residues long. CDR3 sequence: CASSLDGGANNEQFF. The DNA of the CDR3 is TGCGCCAGCAGCTTAGACGGGGGGGCCAACAATGAGCAGTTCTTC.

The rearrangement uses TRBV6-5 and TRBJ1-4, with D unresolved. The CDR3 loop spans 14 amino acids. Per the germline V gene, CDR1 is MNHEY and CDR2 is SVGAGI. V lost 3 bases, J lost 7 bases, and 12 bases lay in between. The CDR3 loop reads CASSYTVTREKLFF. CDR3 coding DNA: TGTGCCAGCAGTTATACAGTGACGCGTGAAAAACTGTTTTTT.

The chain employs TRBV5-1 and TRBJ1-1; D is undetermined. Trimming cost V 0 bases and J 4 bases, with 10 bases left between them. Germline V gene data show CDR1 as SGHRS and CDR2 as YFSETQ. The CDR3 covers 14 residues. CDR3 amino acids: CASSLAAGVTEAFF. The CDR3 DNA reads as TGCGCCAGCAGCTTGGCGGCGGGTGTCACTGAAGCTTTCTTT.

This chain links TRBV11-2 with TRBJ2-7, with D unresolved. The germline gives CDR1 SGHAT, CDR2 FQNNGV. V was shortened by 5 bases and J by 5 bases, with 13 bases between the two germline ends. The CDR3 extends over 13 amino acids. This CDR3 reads CASSPVLGHEQYF. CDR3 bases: TGTGCCAGCAGCCCCGTGCTGGGCCACGAGCAGTACTTC.